This T cell receptor beta chain was sequenced for a study of graft-versus-host responses after intestinal transplantation (dated by TCRdb to the early 2020s). As for the study more broadly: The transplants that recipients received were multivisceral, liver-intestinal, or isolated intestinal. Instead of going to the commercial service, samples from a few later patients were sequenced in-house on an Illumina MiSeq and processed with MiXCR. The cohort enrolled some 24 intestinal transplant recipients, one of whom was a retransplant, and a few patients without pretransplant specimens were excluded. Every recipient was given anti-thymocyte globulin induction, followed by roughly 3 years of maintenance tacrolimus and steroids. A peak of at least 4% donor T cells among recipient peripheral blood mononuclear cells was the definition used for donor T cell macrochimerism. After intestinal transplantation, graft-versus-host and host-versus-graft alloreactive T cell clones were followed in the graft, circulation and bone marrow using bulk TCR-beta CDR3 sequencing. To identify alloreactive clones, pre-transplant mixed lymphocyte reaction products were sequenced and then compared with unstimulated pre-transplant donor and recipient T cells.

On the study overall, not on this receptor specifically: The relatively low number and heterogeneity of intestinal transplant patients limited the conclusions. Early after transplant, peak levels of circulating GvH clones were associated with declines in HvG clones. GvH clones were found in recipient bone marrow, and some of the GvH clones appeared earlier in ileal mucosa or blood, which is consistent with an intestinal mucosal origin. Patients with donor T cell macrochimerism had high GvH to HvG T cell clonal ratios in their allografts.

The library came from the immunoSEQ multiplex PCR assay. For most patients, genomic DNA was isolated with the Qiagen DNeasy Blood and Tissue Kit and sent frozen to Adaptive Biotechnologies for TCR sequencing. For most patients, high-throughput TCR-beta CDR3 sequencing of genomic DNA was performed by Adaptive Biotechnologies. In the original analysis: Adaptive's ImmunoSEQ software was the source of the TCR sequencing data for 15 to 20 patients, while a few other patients were processed with MiXCR and VDJtools. To correct CD4 versus CD8 sorting errors, sequences present in both subsets at a frequency ratio below 5:1 were removed. Because the origin of CDR3 nucleotide sequences shared between donor and recipient could not be assigned, those sequences were removed. At least 2-fold expansion over unstimulated cells and a minimum CFSE-low frequency of 0.002% (template counts) or 0.001% (read counts) were required for clones to be classified as alloreactive. A clone was considered mappable if detected in the sequenced pre-transplant spleen, lymph node, or MLR CFSE-low populations of the donor or recipient. Cumulative frequency of alloreactive clones was calculated as a percentage of all sequences weighted by copy number. TCRdb carries this immuneACCESS record with in-frame sequences only. Its versions omit some clonotypes, under half of them owing to an unresolved V gene in the studies checked, with the rest unexplained. The DNA gave D and trimming, while V, J and clone size come from that table. For this sample the table gives some 120,000 clones, of which 90% to 95% were detected only once. The ten largest account for roughly 0.24% of the sample.

A word on this clone: Its target antigen remains unknown. No much larger clone exists at a distance of one base, and base qualities are not known.

The time point label on this specimen signifies: cells obtained before transplantation from donor or recipient. CD3+CD4+ and CD3+CD8+ populations were FACS-sorted from unstimulated pre-transplant donor and recipient cells taken from spleen or lymph nodes. V and J lose 6 bases and 5 bases, and a span of 8 bases separates them. Its CDR3 holds 11 amino acids, cysteine through phenylalanine. The retained sequence is limited to the CDR3, 33 bases, with the frame set at the first base. Taken from the germline V gene, the CDR1 and CDR2 loops are MNHEY and SVGAGI. The sequence came from a human donor who was the organ donor for an intestinal transplant. This specimen was unstimulated CD4+ T cells sorted from spleen or lymph node cells, taken before transplant. The chain couples TRBV6-5 to TRBJ2-7; TRBD2 might be the D gene, on 6 matching bases. The CDR3 protein: CASRGGDEQYF. The DNA sequence reads TGTGCCAGCAGGGGAGGAGACGAGCAGTACTTC.